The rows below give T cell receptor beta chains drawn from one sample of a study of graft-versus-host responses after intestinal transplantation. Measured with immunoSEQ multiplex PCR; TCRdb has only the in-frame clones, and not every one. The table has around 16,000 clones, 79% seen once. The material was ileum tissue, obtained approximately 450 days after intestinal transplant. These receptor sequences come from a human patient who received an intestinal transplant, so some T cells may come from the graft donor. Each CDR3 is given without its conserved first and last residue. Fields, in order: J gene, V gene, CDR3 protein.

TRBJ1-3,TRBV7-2,ASSLDHSGNTIY
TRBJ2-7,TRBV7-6,ASSLGGGNYEQY
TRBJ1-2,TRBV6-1,ASSHPDSNYGYT
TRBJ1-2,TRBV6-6,ASSGQTYGYT
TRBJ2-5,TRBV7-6,ASSLSVGGETQY
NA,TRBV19,ATQAGGVSEQY
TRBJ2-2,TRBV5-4,ASRIGGAGELF
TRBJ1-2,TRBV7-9,ASSLTGYGYT
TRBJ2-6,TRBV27,ASSWTGTGANVLT
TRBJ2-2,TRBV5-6,ASSLSGRTGELF
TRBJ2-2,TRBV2,ASRWTSGVTGELF
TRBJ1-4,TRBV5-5,ASSLQGAWEKLF
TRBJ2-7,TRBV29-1,SVGDRGYEQY
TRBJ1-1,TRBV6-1,ASSASGGDAF
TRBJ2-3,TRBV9,ASSPEGANPRDTQY
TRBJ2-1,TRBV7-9,ASSPVYEQF
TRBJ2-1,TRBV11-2,ASSSFGQGNEQF
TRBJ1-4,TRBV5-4,ASSQGDAYGGIVEKLF